The clone carrying this T cell receptor (beta chain) was observed many times. The antigen is unknown. The V and J ends lost 4 bases and 3 bases, in that order; junction bases with no gene match: 2. The CDR3 loop spans 13 amino acids. The germline CDR1 and CDR2 sequences are SEHNR and FQNEAQ (reference sequence). These data originate in a study of Graves' ophthalmopathy and Graves' hyperthyroidism. Moderate-to-severe activity, with CAS ≥3, NOSPECS ≥4 and duration under 3 months, characterized the donors with ophthalmopathy. PBMCs were density-gradient isolated from 10 ml fresh blood. Scientists amplified the TCR beta CDR3 regions from RNA transcripts. HTBI primers were used in a first-round RT-PCR, which preceded a second-round multiplex PCR. TCRdb analysed the multiplex PCR reads with MiXCR anew, one entry per CDR3 protein. The table has 660,000 or so distinct CDR3 sequences, 35% to 50% seen once. The study's findings and limits: The blood repertoire also included most expanded thyroid clonotypes above 0.001 frequency. A 13-signature model separated ophthalmopathy from stable hyperthyroidism, 85% to 90% sensitivity, approximately 80% specificity.

Sequencing used peripheral blood. The chain is built from TRBV7-9 and TRBJ2-7, with 8 bases fitting TRBD2. This clonotype was sampled from an adult man with Graves' ophthalmopathy. Here the CDR3 reads CASSSTSGYEQYF. CDR3 DNA: TGTGCCAGCAGCTCTACTAGCGGCTACGAGCAGTACTTC.